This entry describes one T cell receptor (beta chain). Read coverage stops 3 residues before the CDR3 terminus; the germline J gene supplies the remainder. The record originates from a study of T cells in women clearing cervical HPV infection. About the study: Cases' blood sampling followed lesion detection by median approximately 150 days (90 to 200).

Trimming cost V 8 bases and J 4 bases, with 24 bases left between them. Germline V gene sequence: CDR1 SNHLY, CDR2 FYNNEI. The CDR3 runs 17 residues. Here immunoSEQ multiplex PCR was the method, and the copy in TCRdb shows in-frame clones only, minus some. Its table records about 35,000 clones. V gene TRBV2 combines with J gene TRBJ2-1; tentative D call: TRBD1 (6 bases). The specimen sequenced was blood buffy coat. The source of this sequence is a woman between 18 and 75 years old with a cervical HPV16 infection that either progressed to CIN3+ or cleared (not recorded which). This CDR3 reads CASLTGTPSSDYNEQFF. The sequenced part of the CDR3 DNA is TGTGCCAGCCTAACCGGGACACCGTCATCCGATTACAATGAG.